This T cell receptor (beta chain) was documented in a study of T cell responses to AZD1222 COVID-19 vaccine. This CDR3 spans 12 amino acids. Trimming at V came to 7 bases and at J to 6 bases, leaving 3 bases not matched to a gene. Generated by immunoSEQ multiplex PCR, the TCRdb table keeps only in-frame clones and is missing some. The repertoire holds approximately 190,000 clones, with 80% to 95% as singletons. This TCR came from an adult in good health. The chain has TRBV12-3 or TRBV12-4 and TRBJ1-2, with 9 bases that match TRBD1. Sample: peripheral blood, taken on day 0 of AZD1222 vaccination. The CDR3 sequence: CASTRTGDGYTF. For the CDR3, the DNA is TGTGCCAGCACCCGGACAGGGGATGGCTACACCTTC.